Each of the 20 T cell receptor beta chains below was sequenced from the same sample in a study of shared clonotypes between healthy human individuals. Profiled with immunoSEQ multiplex PCR; TCRdb holds only in-frame clones, not every one. The sample consists of about 2.4 million clones, 93% of them appearing once. Material: naive CD4+ T cells from PBMCs. The subset: CD45RA+ positively selected. The receptors were sampled from a man aged 18 to 29 in good health. Some clones in this sample may be carry-over from other donors' samples.

The chain employs TRBV6-5 and TRBJ1-3, with TRBD1 matching over 8 bases. Trimming cost V 4 bases and J 0 bases; bases outside gene matches: 5. Germline V gene lookup returns CDR1 MNHEY and CDR2 SVGAGI. The CDR3 sequence is 16 residues long. CDR3 loop: CASSFGTGFSGNTIYF. In nucleotides, the CDR3 is TGTGCCAGCAGTTTCGGGACAGGCTTCTCTGGAAACACCATATATTTT.

The chain recombines TRBV18 with TRBJ2-7, with TRBD2 matching over 10 bases. Germline loops: CDR1 KGHSH, CDR2 LQKENI. V was clipped by 1 base and J by 5 bases; unmatched bases: 20. The CDR3 sequence is 20 residues long. The chain's CDR3 is CASSPLSSSGGPPRSNEQYF. The CDR3 DNA reads TGTGCCAGCTCACCACTTAGTTCTAGCGGGGGCCCCCCGAGGTCTAACGAGCAGTACTTC.

The DNA of the CDR3 is TGCGCCAGCAGCCAGGCCGGGACTAAGGCAGAGACCCAGTACTTC. It specifies CASSQAGTKAETQYF. V is TRBV4-1 and J is TRBJ2-5; 7 bases are a match to TRBD2. Germline V CDR1 and CDR2: MGHRA, YSYEKL. V trimming: 3 bases; J trimming: 4 bases; junction bases outside the gene matches: 8. The CDR3 spans 15 residues.

In regard to this clone: The same CDR3 also results from other DNA sequences found in this sample. The chain carries TRBV5-1 and TRBJ1-1; TRBD1 aligns across 11 bases. This CDR3 spans 16 amino acids. The V gene's germline CDR1 is SGHRS and CDR2 YFSETQ. V was pared by 0 bases and J by 1 base, with 2 bases of the junction left unmatched. This CDR3 reads CASSLGTGGPNTEAFF. The CDR3 DNA reads as TGCGCCAGCAGCTTGGGGACAGGGGGCCCGAACACTGAAGCTTTCTTT.

The rearrangement joins TRBV25-1 to TRBJ2-5; TRBD1 is a possible D gene (7 bases). In germline, CDR1 is MGHDK, CDR2 SYGVNS. Trimming cost V 8 bases and J 4 bases, with 20 bases left between them. The CDR3 has 15 amino acids. The DNA of the CDR3 is TGTGCCAGCGCGCCAGGGGGAGGCCGTGGAGAGACCCAGTACTTC. Amino acids: CASAPGGGRGETQYF.

The V gene is TRBV4-1, the J gene TRBJ2-1; D uncertain. Trimming took 4 bases from V and 0 from J, leaving 16 bases between them. Germline values: CDR1 MGHRA, CDR2 YSYEKL. This CDR3 is built from 17 residues. The DNA of the CDR3 is TGCGCCAGCAGCCCGCGGTCTAGGTTACACTCCTACAATGAGCAGTTCTTC. Its protein product is CASSPRSRLHSYNEQFF.

With respect to this clone: Other DNA sequences from this sample encode an identical CDR3 as well. V is TRBV5-1 and J is TRBJ2-5, with D possibly being TRBD1 or TRBD2 (5 bases each). The germline V and J ends were trimmed by 0 bases and 2 bases, with 11 bases remaining between them. From germline, CDR1 is SGHRS and CDR2 YFSETQ. The CDR3 consists of 15 residues. CDR3 sequence reads: CASSLALGGQETQYF. The CDR3, as DNA: TGCGCCAGCAGCTTGGCGCTTGGGGGACAAGAGACCCAGTACTTC.

The V gene is TRBV29-1, the J gene TRBJ2-3; D may be TRBD1 or TRBD2 (5 bases each). This CDR3 comprises 13 residues. Trimming took off 5 bases at V and 1 base at J, with 10 bases between the two ends. Germline V gene sequence: CDR1 SQVTM, CDR2 ANQGSEA. CDR3 sequence (DNA): TGCAGCGTTTCAAGGGGACGCACAGATACGCAGTATTTT. Translated: CSVSRGRTDTQYF.

V is TRBV7-8 and J is TRBJ1-2; a weak D match, TRBD1 (5 bases). CDR1 SGHVS and CDR2 FQNEAQ come from the germline V gene. This CDR3 has 14 residues. Trimming removed 5 bases from V and 4 bases from J, with 14 bases in between. The DNA of the CDR3 is TGTGCCAGCAGCCGAGGGCCGGGACCCTATGGCTACACCTTC. It is translated as CASSRGPGPYGYTF.

The rearrangement uses TRBV6-5 and TRBJ1-5; D is undetermined. V lost 2 bases and J 2 bases, leaving 7 bases between the germline ends. CDR1 MNHEY and CDR2 SVGAGI come from the germline V gene. This CDR3 comprises 14 residues. The CDR3 here is CASSYVGGNQPQHF. The CDR3 DNA reads TGTGCCAGCAGTTACGTGGGCGGCAATCAGCCCCAGCATTTT.

The rearrangement links TRBV10-1 to TRBJ2-2, with 8 bases lining up with TRBD1. CDR3 size: 15 residues. Unmatched junction bases numbered 3, after V lost 0 bases and J lost 6 bases. CDR1 and CDR2 from the germline V gene are WNHNN and SYGVQD (reference sequence). The DNA of the CDR3 is TGCGCCAGCAGTGAGTCCGGACAGGGTCCCGGGGAGCTGTTTTTT. This codes for CASSESGQGPGELFF.

V gene TRBV7-8 combines with J gene TRBJ2-2; perhaps TRBD2 as D (6 bases). Deletions cut 4 bases from V and 2 bases from J, with 11 bases between. Germline CDR1 SGHVS, CDR2 FQNEAQ. This CDR3 comprises 15 residues. This chain's CDR3 is CASSSGRFNTGELFF. CDR3 nucleotides: TGTGCCAGCAGCTCCGGGAGATTCAACACCGGGGAGCTGTTTTTT.

This clone was picked up one time. The chain is built from TRBV19 and TRBJ2-1; D unclear. Trimming left V 4 bases short and J 10 bases short, with 11 bases between. The CDR3 runs to 12 residues. Germline V lookup: CDR1 LNHDA, CDR2 SQIVND (reference sequence). CDR3 loop: CASSTDPWEQFF. CDR3 nucleotide sequence: TGTGCCAGTAGTACGGACCCCTGGGAGCAGTTCTTC.

The chain recombines TRBV9 with TRBJ1-2; possibly TRBD1 for D (5 bases). This CDR3 region has 12 residues. V lost 3 bases, J lost 5 bases, and 8 bases lay in between. Germline V gene lookup returns CDR1 SGDLS and CDR2 YYNGEE. CDR3 sequence (DNA): TGTGCCAGCAGCGGAACAGGATATGGCTACACCTTC. It is translated as CASSGTGYGYTF.

The CDR3 protein is CASSQVSSGSYNEQFF. CDR3 in DNA: TGCGCCAGCAGCCAAGTATCTAGCGGGAGTTACAATGAGCAGTTCTTC. The J gene is TRBJ2-1, the V gene TRBV4-1; 10 bases fit TRBD2. From germline, CDR1 is MGHRA and CDR2 YSYEKL. The J segment lost 4 bases and the V segment lost 1 base, leaving 4 bases of the junction unmatched. The CDR3 spans 16 residues.

Remarks on this clone: At one end, the junction sequence differs from germline, possibly due to a read error. The chain couples TRBV7-9 to TRBJ1-5; D may be TRBD1 (5 bases). This CDR3 is 14 amino acids long. Germline V gives CDR1 SEHNR, CDR2 FQNEAQ (reference sequence). In DNA form, the CDR3 reads TGTGTCAGCAGCTTAGCGGGCAGGGAAGGGCCCCAGCATTTT. This gives the protein CVSSLAGREGPQHF.

V and J are TRBV28 and TRBJ1-2; TRBD1 aligns across 8 bases. Per the germline V gene, CDR1 is MDHEN and CDR2 is SYDVKM. This CDR3 spans 14 amino acids. The V gene end was trimmed by 6 bases and the J gene end by 8 bases; junction bases not matched to a gene: 11. As DNA, the CDR3 is TGTGCCAGCAGAACAGGGGGAGGTTCAGGGGGCTACACCTTC. Translating it yields CASRTGGGSGGYTF.

The sample holds one count of this clone. CDR3 in amino acids: CASSRDRGSVNTIYF. The CDR3, as DNA: TGTGCCAGCAGCCGGGACAGGGGATCCGTAAACACCATATATTTT. This sequence joins TRBV14 and TRBJ1-3, with 10 bases identical to TRBD1. Unmatched junction bases numbered 6, after V lost 4 bases and J lost 6 bases. This CDR3 contains 15 residues. Per the germline V gene, CDR1 is SGHDN and CDR2 is FVKESK.

A note on this clone: The sample contains more than one DNA sequence encoding this CDR3. This sequence joins TRBV7-9 and TRBJ1-1; D gene ambiguous. This CDR3 contains 13 residues. V shed 3 bases and J shed 1 base, with 6 bases lying between them. In germline, CDR1 is SEHNR, CDR2 FQNEAQ (reference sequence). The CDR3 nucleotides read TGTGCCAGCAGCTTGGAGGCGAACACTGAAGCTTTCTTT. It codes for CASSLEANTEAFF. Together with reference TRBV7-9 and TRBJ1-1, the CDR3 gives the full variable domain: DTGVSQNPRHKITKRGQNVTFRCDPISEHNRLYWYRQTLGQGPEFLTYFQNEAQLEKSRLLSDRFSAERPKGSFSTLEIQRTEQGDSAMYLCASSLEANTEAFFGQGTRLTVV.

This clone was observed once. The chain recombines TRBV9 with TRBJ2-1; D possibly corresponds to TRBD2 (6 bases). Germline V gene data show CDR1 as SGDLS and CDR2 as YYNGEE. V was shortened by 2 bases and J by 4 bases, with 10 bases between the two germline ends. The CDR3 sequence is 14 residues long. In DNA, the CDR3 is TGTGCCAGCAGCGTTGGGACTCAATACAATGAGCAGTTCTTC. Protein: CASSVGTQYNEQFF.